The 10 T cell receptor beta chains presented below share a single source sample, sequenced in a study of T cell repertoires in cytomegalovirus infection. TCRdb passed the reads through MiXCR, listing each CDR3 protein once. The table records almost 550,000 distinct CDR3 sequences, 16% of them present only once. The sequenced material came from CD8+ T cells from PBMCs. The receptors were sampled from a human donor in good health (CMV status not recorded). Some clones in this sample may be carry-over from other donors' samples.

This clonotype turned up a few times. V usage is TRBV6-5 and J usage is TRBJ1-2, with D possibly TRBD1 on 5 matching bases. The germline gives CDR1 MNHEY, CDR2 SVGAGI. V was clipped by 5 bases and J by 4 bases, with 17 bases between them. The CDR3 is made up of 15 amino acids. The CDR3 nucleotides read TGTGCCAGCAGTCCCGATGGGGGGTACTCCTATGGCTACACCTTC. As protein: CASSPDGGYSYGYTF.

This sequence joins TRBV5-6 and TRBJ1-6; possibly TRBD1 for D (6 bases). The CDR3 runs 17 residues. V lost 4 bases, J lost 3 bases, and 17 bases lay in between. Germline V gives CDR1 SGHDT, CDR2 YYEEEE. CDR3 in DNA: TGTGCCAGCAGCCTTGGGGGCCCCATTCTCTATAATTCACCCCTCCACTTT. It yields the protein CASSLGGPILYNSPLHF.

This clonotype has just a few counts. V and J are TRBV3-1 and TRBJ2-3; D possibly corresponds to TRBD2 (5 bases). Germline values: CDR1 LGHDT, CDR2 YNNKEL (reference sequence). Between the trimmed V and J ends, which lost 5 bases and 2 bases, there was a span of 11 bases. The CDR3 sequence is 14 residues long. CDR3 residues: CASSSRGHTDTQYF. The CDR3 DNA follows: TGTGCCAGCAGCTCTCGGGGTCACACAGATACGCAGTATTTT.

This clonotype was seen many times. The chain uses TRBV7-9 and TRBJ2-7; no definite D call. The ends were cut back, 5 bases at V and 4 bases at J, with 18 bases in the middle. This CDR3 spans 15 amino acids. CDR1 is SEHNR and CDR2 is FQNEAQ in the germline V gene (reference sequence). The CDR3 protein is CASSPSQYGIYEQYF. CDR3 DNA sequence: TGTGCCAGCAGCCCCTCCCAATATGGCATATACGAGCAGTACTTC.

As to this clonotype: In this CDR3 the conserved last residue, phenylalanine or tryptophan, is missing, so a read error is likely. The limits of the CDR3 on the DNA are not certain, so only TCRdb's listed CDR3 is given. The CDR3 is CASSPAKLEQDY. The rearrangement links TRBV12-3 or TRBV12-4 to TRBJ2-7. The CDR3 length is 12 residues, termini included.

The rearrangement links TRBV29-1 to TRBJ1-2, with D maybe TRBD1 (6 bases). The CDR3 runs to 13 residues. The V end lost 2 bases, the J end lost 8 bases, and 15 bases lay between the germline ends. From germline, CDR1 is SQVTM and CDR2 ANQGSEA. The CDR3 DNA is TGCAGCGTTGAATTGGTAGGGGGAGGAGGCTACACCTTC. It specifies CSVELVGGGGYTF.

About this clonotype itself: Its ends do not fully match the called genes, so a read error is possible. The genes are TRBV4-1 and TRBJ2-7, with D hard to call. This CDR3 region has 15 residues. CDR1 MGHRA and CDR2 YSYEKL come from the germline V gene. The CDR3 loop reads CASSQEQLSSYEQYF. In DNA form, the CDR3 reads TGTGCCAGCAGCCAAGAACAGCTATCCTCCTACGAGCAGTACTTC.

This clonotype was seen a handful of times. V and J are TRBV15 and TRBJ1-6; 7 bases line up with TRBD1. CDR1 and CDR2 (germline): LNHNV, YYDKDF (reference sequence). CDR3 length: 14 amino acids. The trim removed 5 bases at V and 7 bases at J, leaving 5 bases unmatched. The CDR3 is CATSSGGSNSPLHF. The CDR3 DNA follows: TGTGCCACCAGCTCAGGGGGTTCCAATTCACCCCTCCACTTT.

CDR3 sequence reads: CASSQDQNRVWEQYF. The CDR3 DNA reads as TGCGCCAGCAGCCAAGATCAGAACAGGGTGTGGGAGCAGTACTTC. The chain carries TRBV4-1 and TRBJ2-7, with a weak D call TRBD1 (6 bases). Trimming shortened V by 0 bases and J by 7 bases, and 16 bases separated the two germline ends. Germline lookup yields CDR1 MGHRA and CDR2 YSYEKL. The CDR3 has 15 residues.

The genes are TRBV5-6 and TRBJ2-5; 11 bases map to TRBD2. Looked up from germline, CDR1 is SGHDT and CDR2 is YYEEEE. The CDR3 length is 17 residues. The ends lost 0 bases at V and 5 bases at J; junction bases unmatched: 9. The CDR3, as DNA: TGTGCCAGCAGCTTGGGAGTAGCGGGAGGGCCTATGGAGACCCAGTACTTC. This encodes CASSLGVAGGPMETQYF.